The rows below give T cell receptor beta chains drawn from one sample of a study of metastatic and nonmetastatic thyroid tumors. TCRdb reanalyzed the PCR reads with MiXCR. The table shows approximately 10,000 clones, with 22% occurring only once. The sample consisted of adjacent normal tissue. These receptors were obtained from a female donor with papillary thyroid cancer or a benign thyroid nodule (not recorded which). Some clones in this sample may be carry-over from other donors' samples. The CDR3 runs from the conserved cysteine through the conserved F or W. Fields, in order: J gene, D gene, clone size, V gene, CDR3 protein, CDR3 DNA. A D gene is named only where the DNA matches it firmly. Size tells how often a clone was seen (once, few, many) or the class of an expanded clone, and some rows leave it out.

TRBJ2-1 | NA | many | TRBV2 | CASSVQGVDEQFF | TGTGCCAGCAGTGTGCAGGGCGTGGATGAGCAGTTCTTC
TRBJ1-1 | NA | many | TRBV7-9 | CASSLEGLITEAFF | TGTGCCAGCAGCTTAGAAGGGTTGATCACTGAAGCTTTCTTT
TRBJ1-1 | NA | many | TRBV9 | CASSGNGHTEAFF | TGTGCCAGCAGCGGGAACGGGCACACTGAAGCTTTCTTT
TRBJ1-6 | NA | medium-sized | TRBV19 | CASSRSGSSPLHF | TGTGCCAGTAGCCGGTCGGGGTCCTCACCCCTCCACTTT
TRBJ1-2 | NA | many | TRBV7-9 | CASSLAAAWGYTF | TGTGCCAGCAGCTTAGCTGCGGCTTGGGGCTACACCTTC
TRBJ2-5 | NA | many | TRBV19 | CASSAGRRANERPQYF | TGTGCCAGTAGTGCAGGACGGAGGGCTAACGAGAGACCCCAGTACTTC
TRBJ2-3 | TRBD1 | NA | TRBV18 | CASSRDRASTDTQYF | TGTGCCAGCTCACGGGACAGGGCAAGCACAGATACGCAGTATTTT
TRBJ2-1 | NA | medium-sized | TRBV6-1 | CASRKGGSGYNEQFF | TGTGCCAGCAGGAAGGGGGGTAGTGGGTACAATGAGCAGTTCTTC
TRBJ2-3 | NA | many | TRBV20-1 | CSAPIFGRTDTQYF | TGCAGTGCCCCAATTTTCGGAAGAACAGATACGCAGTATTTT
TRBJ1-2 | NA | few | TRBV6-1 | CASTLDRSSAEYYGYTF | TGTGCCAGCACCCTAGACAGGTCCTCCGCCGAGTACTATGGCTACACCTTC
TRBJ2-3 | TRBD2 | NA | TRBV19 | CASSIISGRDFTDTQYF | TGTGCCAGTAGTATAATCAGCGGGAGGGATTTCACAGATACGCAGTATTTT
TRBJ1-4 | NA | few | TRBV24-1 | CATSDNQGNEKLFF | TGTGCCACCAGTGATAACCAGGGAAATGAAAAACTGTTTTTT
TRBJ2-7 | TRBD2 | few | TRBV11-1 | CANSRVTSGSPYEQYF | TGTGCCAACAGCCGCGTGACTAGCGGGAGCCCCTACGAGCAGTACTTC
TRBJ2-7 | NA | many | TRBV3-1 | CASSQPADPRGQYF | TGTGCCAGCAGCCAACCGGCCGACCCCCGGGGGCAGTACTTC
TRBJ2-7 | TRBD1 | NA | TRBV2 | CASRDRGYEQYF | TGTGCCAGCAGAGACAGGGGCTACGAGCAGTACTTC
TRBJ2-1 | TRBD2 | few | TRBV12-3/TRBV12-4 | CASSLASGVYNEQFF | TGTGCCAGCAGTTTAGCTAGCGGGGTTTACAATGAGCAGTTCTTC
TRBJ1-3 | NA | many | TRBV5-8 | CASSLDIHKDDTIYF | TGTGCCAGCAGCTTGGACATACACAAAGACGACACCATATATTTT
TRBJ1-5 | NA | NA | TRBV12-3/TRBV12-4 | CASSFSNQPQHF | TGTGCCAGCAGTTTTTCCAATCAGCCCCAGCATTTT
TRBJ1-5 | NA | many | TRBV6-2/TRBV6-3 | CASSYSQGRRSNQPQHF | TGTGCCAGCAGTTACTCTCAGGGGAGGAGAAGCAATCAGCCCCAGCATTTT
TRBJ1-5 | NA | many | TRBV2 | CASSRLNSNQPQHF | TGTGCCAGCTCTCGATTGAATAGCAATCAGCCCCAGCATTTT
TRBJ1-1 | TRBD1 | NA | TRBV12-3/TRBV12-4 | CASIPRTGSRFEAFF | TGTGCCAGCATACCCCGGACAGGGTCTCGCTTTGAAGCTTTCTTT
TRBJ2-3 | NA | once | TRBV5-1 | CASSTGHRDRAVNTKYF | TGCGCCAGCAGCACCGGACACCGGGATAGGGCGGTTAATACGAAGTATTTT
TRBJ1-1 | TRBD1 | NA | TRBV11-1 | CASVKGQGVLNTEAFF | TGTGCCAGCGTCAAGGGACAGGGGGTATTGAACACTGAAGCTTTCTTT
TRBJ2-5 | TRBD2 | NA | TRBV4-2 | CASSRGGSGGLEDTQYF | TGTGCCAGCAGCCGGGGGGGGTCGGGAGGCCTGGAGGATACCCAGTACTTC
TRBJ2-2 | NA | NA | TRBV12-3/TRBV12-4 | CASIPKGRNAGELFF | TGTGCCAGCATTCCCAAGGGGCGGAACGCCGGGGAGCTGTTTTTT
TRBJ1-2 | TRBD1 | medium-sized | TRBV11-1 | CASRASVAGQHYGYTF | TGTGCCAGCAGAGCCTCAGTGGCGGGACAGCACTATGGCTACACCTTC
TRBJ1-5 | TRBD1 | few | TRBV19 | CASSRDRKSGQPQHF | TGTGCCAGTAGTAGGGACAGGAAATCAGGGCAGCCCCAGCATTTT
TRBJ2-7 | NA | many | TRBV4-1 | CASADSDKTYEQYF | TGCGCCAGCGCCGATTCAGACAAGACCTACGAGCAGTACTTC
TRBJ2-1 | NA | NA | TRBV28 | CASYPAGRSYNEQFF | TGTGCCAGCTACCCCGCGGGACGGTCCTACAATGAGCAGTTCTTC
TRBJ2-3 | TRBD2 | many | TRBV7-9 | CASSFGTSDETDTQYF | TGTGCCAGCAGCTTCGGGACTAGCGATGAAACAGATACGCAGTATTTT
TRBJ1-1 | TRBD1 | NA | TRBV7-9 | CASSLGTAEAFF | TGTGCCAGCAGTTTGGGGACAGCGGAAGCTTTCTTT